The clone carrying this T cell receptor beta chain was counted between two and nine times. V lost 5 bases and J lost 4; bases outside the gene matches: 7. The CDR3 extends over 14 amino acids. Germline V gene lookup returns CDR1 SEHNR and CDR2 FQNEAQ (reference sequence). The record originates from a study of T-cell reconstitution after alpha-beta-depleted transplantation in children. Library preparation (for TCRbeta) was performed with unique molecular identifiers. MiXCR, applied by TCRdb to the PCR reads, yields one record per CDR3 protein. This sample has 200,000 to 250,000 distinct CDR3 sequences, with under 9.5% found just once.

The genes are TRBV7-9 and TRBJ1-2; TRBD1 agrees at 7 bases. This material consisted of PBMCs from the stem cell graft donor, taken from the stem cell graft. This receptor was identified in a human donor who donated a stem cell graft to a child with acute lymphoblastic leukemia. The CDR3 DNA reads TGTGCCAGCAGCCCAGAGGGACAGTTCTATGGCTACACCTTC. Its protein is CASSPEGQFYGYTF.